This is a list of T cell receptor beta chains from one sample in a study of T cells in Graves' hyperthyroidism and ophthalmopathy. From the multiplex PCR reads, TCRdb called clonotypes with MiXCR, one entry per CDR3 protein. The sample has hundreds of thousands of distinct CDR3 sequences, around 15% seen once. Sequencing input: blood. The receptors here all came from a woman aged 45-65 years with Graves' ophthalmopathy. Each CDR3 is given with its conserved first and last residue. The D gene is left open where the match is weak. Some rows have no size entry. The others give once, few or many, or a class for an expanded clone.

D,V,J,size,CDR3,DNA
TRBD2,TRBV2,TRBJ2-5,few,CASSPGTSVETQNF,TGTGCCAGCAGTCCCGGGACTAGCGTCGAGACCCAGAACTTC
TRBD1,TRBV3-1,TRBJ1-2,few,CASSQVRDSWGYTF,TGTGCCAGCAGCCAAGTTAGGGACAGCTGGGGCTACACCTTC
TRBD2,TRBV29-1,TRBJ2-3,many,CSVVMRETTDTQYF,TGCAGCGTTGTAATGCGGGAGACAACAGATACGCAGTATTTT
.,TRBV19,TRBJ1-6,.,CASSITPALYNSPLHF,TGTGCCAGTAGTATCACTCCAGCCCTCTATAATTCACCCCTCCACTTT
.,TRBV20-1,TRBJ2-7,.,CSARAGWEQIYEQYF,TGCAGTGCTAGGGCGGGGTGGGAACAAATCTACGAGCAGTACTTC
.,TRBV11-2,TRBJ2-7,many,CASSRTRDLTYEQYF,TGTGCCAGCAGCCGTACCCGGGACTTAACATACGAGCAGTACTTC
.,TRBV5-1,TRBJ1-6,many,CASSPTPAVSPLHF,TGCGCCAGCAGCCCGACTCCAGCGGTTTCACCCCTCCACTTT
.,TRBV4-1,TRBJ2-7,.,CASSSTGKGYEQYF,TGCGCCAGCAGCTCCACAGGGAAAGGCTACGAGCAGTACTTC
.,TRBV6-2/TRBV6-3,TRBJ1-5,few,CASSFPLSNQPQHF,TGTGCCAGCAGTTTCCCCCTTAGCAATCAGCCCCAGCATTTT
TRBD2,TRBV7-2,TRBJ2-7,many,CASSQRTSGGYEQYF,TGTGCCAGCAGCCAAAGGACTAGCGGAGGCTACGAGCAGTACTTC
TRBD2,TRBV7-2,TRBJ2-3,many,CASSLDGGSEWHTDTQYF,TGTGCCAGCAGCTTAGACGGCGGGAGCGAATGGCACACAGATACGCAGTATTTT
TRBD2,TRBV6-1,TRBJ2-7,many,CASSEERLAGVISSYEQYF,TGTGCCAGCAGTGAAGAGCGGCTAGCGGGAGTGATAAGCTCCTACGAGCAGTACTTC
.,TRBV7-8,TRBJ2-3,.,CASSPSVPDTQYF,TGTGCCAGCAGCCCGTCTGTCCCCGATACGCAGTATTTT
.,TRBV7-9,TRBJ2-3,.,CASSLLSGPRDTQYF,TGTGCCAGCAGCTTACTGTCCGGCCCACGAGATACGCAGTATTTT
TRBD2,TRBV7-9,TRBJ2-4,.,CASSNSGRAKNIQYF,TGTGCCAGCAGTAATAGCGGGAGGGCCAAAAACATTCAGTACTTC
TRBD2,TRBV11-2,TRBJ2-1,.,CASTKLREGRYNEQFF,TGTGCCAGCACCAAGCTGCGGGAGGGACGCTACAATGAGCAGTTCTTC
.,TRBV4-2,TRBJ2-2,few,CASSQQGGVGELFF,TGTGCCAGCAGCCAACAGGGGGGAGTCGGGGAGCTGTTTTTT
TRBD2,TRBV7-6,TRBJ2-6,.,CASSTRSGLAVSGANVLTF,TGTGCCAGCAGCACTAGGTCGGGACTAGCGGTATCTGGGGCCAACGTCCTGACTTTC
.,TRBV10-3,TRBJ2-1,many,CAISEGFSYNEQFF,TGTGCCATCAGTGAGGGCTTCTCCTACAATGAGCAGTTCTTC
.,TRBV2,TRBJ2-1,many,CASSEESGGDEQFF,TGTGCCAGCAGTGAGGAATCCGGGGGTGATGAGCAGTTCTTC
TRBD2,TRBV12-3/TRBV12-4,TRBJ2-1,many,CASTPGSGRGNEQFF,TGTGCCAGCACCCCCGGGAGCGGGAGAGGCAATGAGCAGTTCTTC
TRBD2,TRBV10-3,TRBJ2-2,few,CAISERLAGNTGELFF,TGTGCCATCAGTGAGCGACTAGCGGGAAACACCGGGGAGCTGTTTTTT
TRBD2,TRBV27,TRBJ2-2,.,CASSLWLAGSGELFF,TGTGCCAGCAGTTTATGGCTAGCGGGATCCGGGGAGCTGTTTTTT
.,TRBV6-1,TRBJ2-7,.,CASSEAIWRGRVHEQYF,TGTGCCAGCAGTGAAGCAATTTGGAGGGGGCGCGTCCACGAGCAGTACTTC
TRBD2,TRBV5-1,TRBJ2-4,many,CASRDLADLAKNIQYF,TGCGCCAGCAGGGACCTAGCGGACTTAGCCAAAAACATTCAGTACTTC
TRBD1,TRBV28,TRBJ2-1,many,CASSPRGVTGFEQFF,TGTGCCAGCAGCCCCCGAGGAGTGACAGGGTTTGAGCAGTTCTTC
TRBD1,TRBV5-1,TRBJ1-6,many,CASSLDRGSPLHF,TGCGCCAGCAGCTTGGACAGGGGATCACCCCTCCACTTT
.,TRBV12-3/TRBV12-4,TRBJ1-2,many,CASSLAGPSAGYTF,TGTGCCAGCAGTTTAGCAGGTCCCTCGGCTGGCTACACCTTC
TRBD1,TRBV6-1,TRBJ2-1,.,CASRETGVIYNEQFF,TGTGCCAGCAGAGAAACAGGGGTCATCTACAATGAGCAGTTCTTC
TRBD2,TRBV18,TRBJ2-2,.,CASSPLGTTLNTGELFF,TGTGCCAGCTCACCACTCGGGACTACCCTGAACACCGGGGAGCTGTTTTTT
.,TRBV7-9,TRBJ1-5,few,CASSLAPGISNQPQHF,TGTGCCAGCAGCTTAGCCCCGGGGATCAGCAATCAGCCCCAGCATTTT
TRBD1,TRBV28,TRBJ2-5,many,CASSRGTGWSVGTQYF,TGTGCCAGCAGCCGAGGGACAGGGTGGTCGGTTGGGACCCAGTACTTC
.,TRBV25-1,TRBJ2-3,.,CASTNLLDTQYF,TGTGCCAGCACCAACCTTCTGGACACGCAGTATTTT
.,TRBV2,TRBJ2-1,many,CASSEPGLHPNDNEQFF,TGTGCCAGCAGTGAACCGGGACTCCATCCTAACGACAATGAGCAGTTCTTC
TRBD1,TRBV20-1,TRBJ2-3,many,CSARPRDRSTDTQYF,TGCAGTGCTAGACCACGGGACAGGAGCACAGATACGCAGTATTTT
TRBD2,TRBV19,TRBJ2-5,.,CASSIILAGGPMEETQYF,TGTGCCAGTAGTATAATCCTAGCGGGAGGGCCAATGGAGGAGACCCAGTACTTC
.,TRBV10-3,TRBJ1-2,.,CATGTAGDYGYTF,TGTGCCACCGGGACTGCTGGGGACTATGGCTACACCTTC
.,TRBV5-1,TRBJ2-5,.,CASSSGGQGETQYF,TGCGCCAGCAGCTCCGGGGGTCAGGGGGAGACCCAGTACTTC
.,TRBV19,TRBJ2-1,.,CASSIRRGSYNEQFF,TGTGCCAGTAGTATCCGTAGGGGTTCCTACAATGAGCAGTTCTTC
.,TRBV6-5,TRBJ2-7,many,CASSYSGQSYEQYF,TGTGCCAGCAGTTACTCTGGACAGTCCTACGAGCAGTACTTC
.,TRBV20-1,TRBJ2-7,.,CSARDARNDYEQYF,TGCAGTGCTAGAGATGCCCGGAACGACTACGAGCAGTACTTC
TRBD2,TRBV7-9,TRBJ2-1,few,CASSLDPGLENEQFF,TGTGCCAGCAGCTTAGATCCGGGACTAGAAAATGAGCAGTTCTTC
.,TRBV29-1,TRBJ1-1,once,CSAIQRLNTEAFF,TGCAGCGCTATACAGCGATTGAACACTGAAGCTTTCTTT
TRBD1,TRBV29-1,TRBJ1-1,few,CSVETGTVNTEAFF,TGCAGCGTGGAAACAGGGACAGTGAACACTGAAGCTTTCTTT
TRBD2,TRBV7-9,TRBJ2-1,few,CASSNIAGGYNEQFF,TGTGCCAGCAGCAATATAGCGGGAGGGTACAATGAGCAGTTCTTC
.,TRBV4-1,TRBJ1-5,many,CASSQDWTSNQPQHF,TGCGCCAGCAGCCAAGACTGGACAAGTAATCAGCCCCAGCATTTT